A single sample gave rise to the 10 T cell receptor beta chains below, sequenced in a study of identical twins (dated by TCRdb to about 2016). The library was built by means of 5' RACE. TCRdb records Illumina HiSeq 2000 as the sequencer. TCRdb reworked the public reads: Q25 trimming with fastp, MiXCR clone assembly, productive beta chains retained. Each entry merges the rows of one CDR3 protein and shows their most common DNA and genes. The sample has 350,000 to 500,000 distinct CDR3 sequences on record, less than 20% of them singletons. 9.5% to 15% of the sample is in the top ten clones. Sequenced sample: naive T cells sorted from blood. The cell subset or site label for this specimen denotes: cells isolated with a human naive T-cell isolation kit. The source is a man in his fifties in good health.

This clonotype was counted between two and nine times. This CDR3 is CASSPWTSGRKYGEQFF. The CDR3, as DNA: TGTGCCAGCTCTCCCTGGACTAGCGGGAGAAAGTATGGTGAGCAGTTCTTC. The chain employs TRBV18 and TRBJ2-1; 13 nucleotides align to TRBD2. Trimming cost V 6 bases and J 9 bases; bases outside gene matches: 14. This CDR3 contains 17 residues. Germline V CDR1 and CDR2: KGHSH, LQKENI.

The rearrangement joins TRBV4-1 to TRBJ2-7; 9 positions match TRBD1. CDR1 is MGHRA, CDR2 YSYEKL, per germline. This CDR3 is 15 amino acids long. The V and J ends lost 0 bases and 2 bases, in that order; junction bases with no gene match: 2. CDR3 sequence: CASSQENRGPYEQYF. In DNA, the CDR3 is TGCGCCAGCAGCCAAGAGAACAGGGGGCCCTACGAGCAGTACTTC.

V is TRBV5-1 and J is TRBJ2-7; possibly TRBD2 for D (5 bases). This CDR3 is 13 amino acids long. Germline V gives CDR1 SGHRS, CDR2 YFSETQ. The V end was cut by 3 bases, the J end by 5 bases, with 12 bases between. CDR3 DNA sequence: TGCGCCAGCAGCTCAACTTTAGCGAACGAGCAGTACTTC. Its protein is CASSSTLANEQYF.

Only a few counts were recorded for this clonotype. The V and J genes are TRBV20-1 and TRBJ2-6, with a weak D call TRBD1 (5 bases). Germline-derived CDR1 and CDR2 are DFQATT and SNEGSKA (reference sequence). Trimming left V 0 bases short and J 2 bases short, with 11 bases between. The CDR3 spans 16 residues. The CDR3 here is CSARDRAGTGANVLTF. In DNA, the CDR3 is TGCAGTGCTAGAGATCGTGCAGGGACTGGGGCCAACGTCCTGACTTTC.

The rearrangement links TRBV6-1 to TRBJ1-6; D call uncertain. Germline loops: CDR1 MNHNS, CDR2 SASEGT. The CDR3 sequence is 13 residues long. Trimming took 2 bases from V and 9 from J, leaving 8 bases between them. CDR3 nucleotide sequence: TGTGCCAGCAGTGAACTTACGAGTTCACCCCTCCACTTT. Translation: CASSELTSSPLHF.

This clonotype was seen a few times. This CDR3 is CASSQDHLANYEQYF. The CDR3 DNA reads as TGCGCCAGCAGCCAAGATCACCTAGCGAACTACGAGCAGTACTTC. The chain couples TRBV4-3 to TRBJ2-7, with D maybe TRBD2 (6 bases). Germline-derived CDR1 and CDR2 are LGHNA and YSLEER. There are 15 residues in the CDR3. The V and J ends lost 0 bases and 3 bases respectively, with 12 bases between them.

This clonotype was recorded a few times. The genes are TRBV7-2 and TRBJ2-1, with 7 nucleotides matching TRBD1. Germline V gene lookup returns CDR1 SGHTA and CDR2 FQGNSA. The CDR3 is made up of 15 amino acids. Trimming removed 8 bases from V and 4 bases from J; junction bases left unmatched: 11. CDR3 in amino acids: CASRQGRGGYNEQFF. CDR3 nucleotides: TGTGCCAGCCGACAGGGCCGTGGGGGTTACAATGAGCAGTTCTTC.

This clonotype was recorded many times. The gene calls are TRBV29-1 and TRBJ1-2; 7 bases line up with TRBD1. With 7 bases clipped from V and 4 bases from J, the junction kept 3 bases outside the gene matches. Germline CDR1 SQVTM, CDR2 ANQGSEA. CDR3 length equals 11 residues. The CDR3 region is CSAGDSYGYTF. CDR3 nucleotides: TGCAGCGCCGGGGACAGCTATGGCTACACCTTC.

This clonotype was counted ten times or more. The chain employs TRBV15 and TRBJ2-7, with D possibly being TRBD1 (5 bases). Germline assignment: CDR1 LNHNV and CDR2 YYDKDF (reference sequence). Trimming left V 0 bases short and J 3 bases short, with 9 bases between. The CDR3 has 14 amino acids. Here the CDR3 DNA reads TGTGCCACCAGCAGAGATAAGGGGCGCTACGAGCAGTACTTC. It specifies CATSRDKGRYEQYF.

This rearrangement joins TRBV9 to TRBJ2-3, with TRBD2 matching 7 bases. The germline CDR1 and CDR2 sequences are SGDLS and YYNGEE. This CDR3 comprises 13 residues. Trimming removed 0 bases from V and 10 bases from J; junction bases left unmatched: 5. The DNA for the CDR3 is TGTGCCAGCAGCGTAGTCCTGGGAGGGGCGCAGTATTTT. Protein sequence: CASSVVLGGAQYF.